This T cell receptor (beta chain) is from a study of cytomegalovirus exposure and HLA in healthy donors. Study summary: T cells numbering about 200 million yielded some 100 million unique TCR beta sequences in an earlier analysis. Study-wide results and limits: Most of the CMV-associated TCR beta chains (in a later analysis) appeared to be HLA-restricted. TCR beta sequences numbering 15,000 to 20,000 were associated with HLA alleles at 0.05 false discovery rate in a later analysis. Segments of the TCR beta V type were, in most cases, productive about 87% or about 30% of the time in an earlier analysis.

On this clone: The antigen remains unidentified.

The PCR had 60 Vbeta and 13 Jbeta primers. Profiling relied on immunoSEQ multiplex PCR, and the TCRdb table lists in-frame clones only, not all of them. The sample yields some 200,000 clones, 70% seen once. V was shortened by 3 bases and J by 0 bases, with 7 bases between the two germline ends. The germline V gene has CDR1 MGHRA and CDR2 YSYEKL. The CDR3 consists of 14 residues. Sequencing was done on a sample of PBMCs. V gene TRBV4-1 combines with J gene TRBJ2-3; tentatively, D is TRBD2 (6 bases). The receptor's source is a man in his forties in good health and CMV-seropositive. Here the CDR3 DNA reads TGCGCCAGCAGCCACGGGGGTAGCACAGATACGCAGTATTTT. This codes for CASSHGGSTDTQYF.